What follows are 11 T cell receptor beta chains derived from one specimen sequenced in a study of CD8 T cells in Susac syndrome. With random hexamers, reverse transcription was performed on roughly 0.5 to 1 ug of RNA. MiXCR, applied by TCRdb to the immunoSEQ multiplex PCR reads, yields one record per CDR3 protein. The sample lists around 170,000 distinct CDR3 sequences, about 96% occurring once. Specimen: CD4+ T cells from PBMCs. Source of these receptors: a human donor with Susac syndrome.

This clonotype was observed a handful of times. The CDR3 bases are TGTGCCAGCAGCCAAGTGGCTAGCGGGTACAATGAGCAGTTCTTC. Its translation: CASSQVASGYNEQFF. J is TRBJ2-1 and V is TRBV4-2, with 8 bases that match TRBD2. There are 15 residues in the CDR3. The germline CDR1 and CDR2 sequences are LGHNA and YNFKEQ. Trimming removed 1 base from V and 4 bases from J; junction bases left unmatched: 3.

Only one count was recorded for this clonotype. Mismatch with germline at one junction end may stem from a read error. This chain connects TRBV19 to TRBJ2-5; 9 bases map to TRBD1. Germline assignment: CDR1 LNHDA and CDR2 SQIVND (reference sequence). The CDR3 is 15 amino acids. This CDR3 reads CTSSRYRGPRETQYF. CDR3 DNA sequence: TGTACCAGTAGTAGATACAGGGGGCCAAGAGAGACCCAGTACTTC.

The rearrangement joins TRBV3-1 to TRBJ2-7, with 8 bases that match TRBD1. The CDR3 spans 14 residues. The junction had 8 bases not matched to a gene; V was cut back by 4 bases and J by 6 bases. Germline V gene data show CDR1 as LGHDT and CDR2 as YNNKEL (reference sequence). The CDR3 region has the DNA TGTGCCAGCAGCCTACGGACAGGGCGTCGCGAGCAGTACTTC. Its protein is CASSLRTGRREQYF.

J is TRBJ2-1 and V is TRBV7-9; 7 bases are a match to TRBD1. CDR1 SEHNR and CDR2 FQNEAQ come from the germline V gene (reference sequence). This CDR3 contains 13 residues. After removal of 4 bases from V and 8 bases from J, the junction contained 5 bases not matched to a gene. The CDR3 DNA sequence: TGTGCCAGCAGCTCGACAGGGCTGGATGAGCAGTTCTTC. It is translated as CASSSTGLDEQFF.

The chain recombines TRBV6-5 with TRBJ1-1; D unresolved. CDR3 length: 18 amino acids. Between the trimmed V and J ends, which lost 2 bases and 4 bases, there was a span of 23 bases. CDR1 and CDR2 from the germline V gene are MNHEY and SVGAGI. In nucleotides, the CDR3 is TGTGCCAGCAGTTACCGACTGGGAGTAAGTGGTATCCCCACTGAAGCTTTCTTT. Its translation is CASSYRLGVSGIPTEAFF.

This rearrangement joins TRBV28 to TRBJ1-2; D is unclear. Trimming cost V 4 bases and J 5 bases, with 17 bases left between them. The length of the CDR3 is 15 residues. CDR1 and CDR2 (germline): MDHEN, SYDVKM. The CDR3 nucleotides read TGTGCCAGCAGTTCCCGGGGTGCGGGCGATTATGGCTACACCTTC. It specifies CASSSRGAGDYGYTF.

V and J are TRBV5-6 and TRBJ2-2; D is perhaps TRBD2 (6 bases). V shed 2 bases and J shed 3 bases, with 14 bases lying between them. CDR3 size: 16 residues. Germline-derived CDR1 and CDR2 are SGHDT and YYEEEE. CDR3 sequence reads: CASSFLGGADTGELFF. CDR3 DNA: TGTGCCAGCAGCTTTTTGGGAGGTGCGGACACCGGGGAGCTGTTTTTT. Filled out from reference TRBV5-6 and TRBJ2-2, the complete variable domain reads DAGVTQSPTHLIKTRGQQVTLRCSPKSGHDTVSWYQQALGQGPQFIFQYYEEEERQRGNFPDRFSGHQFPNYSSELNVNALLLGDSALYLCASSFLGGADTGELFFGEGSRLTVL.

The CDR3 region has the DNA TGCAGTGCTAGATACTCTCCTAGCGGGCTTCGGTCCGGGGAGCTGTTTTTT. Protein product: CSARYSPSGLRSGELFF. V usage is TRBV20-1 and J usage is TRBJ2-2, with 8 bases fitting TRBD2. CDR1 and CDR2 from the germline V gene are DFQATT and SNEGSKA (reference sequence). V was pared by 2 bases and J by 6 bases, with 14 bases of the junction left unmatched. CDR3 length: 17 amino acids.

This chain connects TRBV12-3 or TRBV12-4 to TRBJ2-5; the match to TRBD1 covers 9 bases. The CDR3 length is 16 residues. Trimming took 6 bases from V and 4 from J; bases not matched to a gene: 12. Here the CDR3 DNA reads TGTGCCAGCAGCCCAAATACAGGGGGCGGTGGAGAGACCCAGTACTTC. This gives the protein CASSPNTGGGGETQYF.

The chain combines TRBV30 with TRBJ1-2; no firm D call. Trimming took 3 bases from V and 1 from J, leaving 21 bases between them. Germline V gene lookup returns CDR1 GTSNPN and CDR2 SVGIG (reference sequence). The CDR3 is made up of 17 amino acids. CDR3 nucleotide sequence: TGTGCCTGGAGCGCCTTAGTAGTAGTCTGGGTTAACTATGGCTACACCTTC. This translates into CAWSALVVVWVNYGYTF.

The chain links TRBV7-2 to TRBJ2-2, with a weak D call TRBD2 (6 bases). The CDR3 contains 16 residues. The V gene lost 7 bases and the J gene lost 2 bases, with 17 bases spanning the gap. The germline CDR1 and CDR2 sequences are SGHTA and FQGNSA. The CDR3 sequence is CASTLGPRGNTGELFF. The CDR3 nucleotides read TGTGCCAGCACCCTAGGACCGCGGGGTAACACCGGGGAGCTGTTTTTT.